The 25 T cell receptor beta chains below all came from one sample that was sequenced in a study of blood T cells in healthy people across ages. The use of a sample-barcoded 5' primer and a J-beta primer mix characterized a second PCR of roughly 6 to 11 cycles. One entry per CDR3 protein, called by TCRdb with MiXCR from the 5' RACE reads. The table records about 1.4 million distinct CDR3 sequences, approximately 63% of them present only once. The specimen sequenced was blood. The receptors derive from a man aged 18 to 29 in good health.

The chain is built from TRBV7-8 and TRBJ2-1, with D perhaps TRBD1 or TRBD2 (5 bases each). The CDR3 spans 17 residues. Germline CDR1 and CDR2: SGHVS and FQNEAQ. The V end was cut by 0 bases, the J end by 0 bases, with 12 bases between. DNA of the CDR3: TGTGCCAGCAGCTTAGCGCTGGGGGAGAGCTCCTACAATGAGCAGTTCTTC. Translated: CASSLALGESSYNEQFF.

In this sample, this clonotype turned up a few times. The chain combines TRBV4-1 with TRBJ1-4, with D possibly TRBD1 on 5 matching bases. CDR1 and CDR2 (germline): MGHRA, YSYEKL. V lost 3 bases to trimming and J lost 3 bases, with 11 bases between them. The CDR3 loop spans 15 amino acids. CDR3 protein: CASSQTALSNEKLFF. As DNA, the CDR3 is TGCGCCAGCAGCCAGACAGCCCTATCTAATGAAAAACTGTTTTTT.

This clonotype was recorded a few times. J is TRBJ2-7 and V is TRBV2, with D possibly matching TRBD2 (5 bases). The germline CDR1 and CDR2 sequences are SNHLY and FYNNEI. Trimming removed 8 bases from V and 6 bases from J, with 14 bases in between. This CDR3 contains 12 residues. The CDR3 loop is CASDREGSEQYF. The CDR3 DNA sequence: TGTGCCAGCGATCGGGAAGGGAGCGAGCAGTACTTC.

The V call is TRBV7-8, the J call TRBJ2-5; TRBD2 aligns across 7 bases. The CDR3 has 14 residues. Trimming removed 5 bases from V and 11 bases from J; junction bases left unmatched: 14. Per germline, CDR1 SGHVS and CDR2 FQNEAQ. The CDR3 is CASSPDAGDFVQYF. The CDR3 bases are TGTGCCAGCAGCCCGGATGCGGGGGACTTTGTGCAGTACTTC.

This clonotype was seen only a few times. The chain links TRBV6-6 to TRBJ2-6, with unresolved D. Trimming removed 5 bases from V and 0 bases from J, with 8 bases in between. CDR1 is MNHNY and CDR2 is SVGAGI in the germline V gene (reference sequence). This CDR3 region has 15 residues. Written as DNA, the CDR3 is TGTGCCAGCAGTCAGGCCGTCTCTGGGGCCAACGTCCTGACTTTC. Its translation is CASSQAVSGANVLTF.

This clonotype turned up a few times. The V call is TRBV7-9, the J call TRBJ2-4, with 10 positions matching TRBD2. CDR3 size: 16 residues. CDR1 SEHNR and CDR2 FQNEAQ come from the germline V gene (reference sequence). V gave up 3 bases and J gave up 1 base; unmatched junction bases: 3. CDR3 sequence (DNA): TGTGCCAGCAGCTTTCCTAGCGGGAGTGCCAAAAACATTCAGTACTTC. Its translation: CASSFPSGSAKNIQYF.

CDR3 amino acids: CAGLSPRGYGYTF. The CDR3 nucleotides read TGTGCCGGACTCTCCCCGCGGGGCTATGGCTACACCTTC. The genes are TRBV28 and TRBJ1-2; no firm D call. The CDR3 totals 13 residues. The germline CDR1 and CDR2 sequences are MDHEN and SYDVKM. The V gene lost 11 bases and the J gene lost 4 bases, with 17 bases spanning the gap.

This clonotype appeared a single time. The gene calls are TRBV6-1 and TRBJ2-4; D possibly corresponds to TRBD2 (5 bases). With the DNA end fitting TRBJ2-7 better, the J assignment may be wrong. Germline V CDR1 and CDR2: MNHNS, SASEGT. CDR3 size: 15 residues. CDR3 nucleotides: TGTGCCAGCAGTGAAGGGCTAGCTAACATTTACGAGCAGTACTTC. Translated, it gives CASSEGLANIYEQYF.

This clonotype was observed a few times. The chain employs TRBV7-9 and TRBJ2-7; no clear D gene. Trimming left V 5 bases short and J 6 bases short, with 23 bases between. Germline values: CDR1 SEHNR, CDR2 FQNEAQ (reference sequence). This CDR3 region has 16 residues. The CDR3: CASSPRDHKPSGEQYF. As DNA, the CDR3 is TGTGCCAGCAGCCCAAGGGATCATAAGCCGTCGGGCGAGCAGTACTTC.

This clonotype was observed a handful of times. The chain has TRBV29-1 and TRBJ2-4; possibly TRBD2 for D (6 bases). The assigned J gene may be wrong: the sequence end matches TRBJ2-7 better. The CDR3 totals 15 residues. Germline V CDR1 and CDR2: SQVTM, ANQGSEA. The CDR3 sequence is CSVEWRGSLTYEQYF. CDR3 in DNA: TGCAGCGTTGAATGGAGGGGATCCCTTACCTACGAGCAGTACTTC.

The chain is built from TRBV27 and TRBJ2-6; a possible D gene is TRBD1 (6 bases). Germline V gene lookup returns CDR1 MNHEY and CDR2 SMNVEV (reference sequence). The CDR3 sequence is 15 residues long. The V end lost 7 bases, the J end lost 4 bases, and 14 bases lay between the germline ends. The CDR3 coding sequence is TGTGCCAGCACCATGTCAGGGGCAGGGGCCAACGTCCTGACTTTC. The encoded protein is CASTMSGAGANVLTF.

This clonotype has just a few counts. DNA of the CDR3: TGTGCCAGCAGCCAAGATCGGTGGACTAGCGGGGGGCCTCAAGAGACCCAGTACTTC. Translating gives CASSQDRWTSGGPQETQYF. V usage is TRBV4-2 and J usage is TRBJ2-5; 14 nucleotides agree with TRBD2. V lost 0 bases to trimming and J lost 2 bases; unmatched junction nucleotides: 8. Germline lookup yields CDR1 LGHNA and CDR2 YNFKEQ. This CDR3 is 19 amino acids long.

The chain couples TRBV7-2 to TRBJ2-7; 11 bases fit TRBD2. V lost 4 bases and J lost 2; bases outside the gene matches: 4. The V gene's germline CDR1 is SGHTA and CDR2 FQGNSA. CDR3 length: 15 residues. The CDR3 region has the DNA TGTGCCAGCAGCTCGGTAGCGGGAGGGACCTACGAGCAGTACTTC. Translating gives CASSSVAGGTYEQYF.

The chain joins TRBV11-2 to TRBJ1-1; D is possibly TRBD1 (6 bases). The CDR3 sequence is 15 residues long. V lost 5 bases and J 4 bases, leaving 17 bases between the germline ends. Per the germline V gene, CDR1 is SGHAT and CDR2 is FQNNGV. In nucleotides, the CDR3 is TGTGCCAGCAGCCTGGATGGGACAAGGCCCACTGAAGCTTTCTTT. It yields the protein CASSLDGTRPTEAFF. Variable domain in full (rest from reference TRBV11-2 and TRBJ1-1): EAGVAQSPRYKIIEKRQSVAFWCNPISGHATLYWYQQILGQGPKLLIQFQNNGVVDDSQLPKDRFSAERLKGVDSTLKIQPAKLEDSAVYLCASSLDGTRPTEAFFGQGTRLTVV.

The chain joins TRBV5-6 to TRBJ1-4, with D perhaps matching TRBD1 (5 bases). The CDR3 is 13 residues long. Trimming removed 3 bases from V and 7 bases from J, with 10 bases in between. The germline V gene has CDR1 SGHDT and CDR2 YYEEEE. The CDR3 reads CASSSGIGEKLFF. The CDR3 bases are TGTGCCAGCAGCTCAGGGATTGGTGAAAAACTGTTTTTT.

The rearrangement links TRBV21-1 to TRBJ2-7. TRBV21-1 is annotated as a pseudogene. CDR3 size: 9 residues. The CDR3 bases are TGTGCCAGCGTCAGAGAGCAGTACTTC. Translating gives CASVREQYF.

This clonotype was detected a few times. The chain links TRBV20-1 to TRBJ2-7, with TRBD2 matching over 11 bases. CDR3 size: 13 residues. The V and J ends lost 3 bases and 2 bases, in that order; junction bases with no gene match: 0. Per the germline V gene, CDR1 is DFQATT and CDR2 is SNEGSKA (reference sequence). CDR3 bases: TGCAGTGCTAGTAGCGGGAGGGCCTACGAGCAGTACTTC. Translated, it gives CSASSGRAYEQYF.

The chain has TRBV29-1 and TRBJ1-2; D is possibly TRBD1 (6 bases). The ends were cut back, 2 bases at V and 1 base at J, with 17 bases in the middle. Germline V gene data show CDR1 as SQVTM and CDR2 as ANQGSEA. CDR3 length equals 16 residues. The chain's CDR3 is CSVERGTPLDNYGYTF. DNA of the CDR3: TGCAGCGTTGAAAGGGGGACACCGCTGGATAACTATGGCTACACCTTC.

This clonotype was seen a few times. The rearrangement uses TRBV10-3 and TRBJ2-3, with D maybe TRBD1 (8 bases). Germline assignment: CDR1 ENHRY and CDR2 SYGVKD. The V and J ends lost 6 bases and 4 bases respectively, with 20 bases between them. The CDR3 runs to 16 residues. The DNA for the CDR3 is TGTGCCATCAGGTTGCCACAGGGGGGAGGGCCAGATACGCAGTATTTT. This translates into CAIRLPQGGGPDTQYF.

CDR3 in amino acids: CSAQGGVYEQYF. DNA for the CDR3: TGCAGTGCCCAGGGGGGGGTCTACGAGCAGTACTTC. The rearrangement links TRBV20-1 to TRBJ2-7; TRBD1 or TRBD2 may be the D gene (7 bases each). V was shortened by 6 bases and J by 3 bases, with 12 bases between the two germline ends. This CDR3 has 12 residues. CDR1 and CDR2 from the germline V gene are DFQATT and SNEGSKA (reference sequence).

The chain is built from TRBV5-6 and TRBJ1-2; D may be TRBD1 (5 bases). In germline, CDR1 is SGHDT, CDR2 YYEEEE. CDR3 length: 16 amino acids. The germline V and J ends were trimmed by 0 bases and 4 bases, with 16 bases remaining between them. The CDR3, as DNA: TGTGCCAGCAGCTTGGTAGCTGGGGGGGATCCCTATGGCTACACCTTC. Translated, it gives CASSLVAGGDPYGYTF.

The V and J genes are TRBV6-5 and TRBJ1-1; D uncertain. The CDR3 length is 13 residues. Trimming took 6 bases from V and 4 from J, leaving 12 bases between them. The germline CDR1 and CDR2 sequences are MNHEY and SVGAGI. The chain's CDR3 is CASSPRSFTEAFF. CDR3 nucleotide sequence: TGTGCCAGCAGCCCTAGGAGTTTCACTGAAGCTTTCTTT.

This chain uses TRBV2 with TRBJ1-2; tentative D call: TRBD1 (5 bases). Germline CDR1 SNHLY, CDR2 FYNNEI. The CDR3 length is 14 residues. V was trimmed by 6 bases and J by 2 bases, leaving 13 bases between them. CDR3 sequence reads: CASRRTTANYGYTF. CDR3 bases: TGTGCCAGCAGAAGGACGACAGCCAACTATGGCTACACCTTC.

The chain couples TRBV12-3 or TRBV12-4 to TRBJ2-7; D is unresolved. The CDR3 is 11 residues long. Trimming shortened V by 5 bases and J by 6 bases, and 8 bases separated the two germline ends. In DNA form, the CDR3 reads TGTGCCAGCAGTGCTAGGCTCGAGCAGTACTTC. Protein: CASSARLEQYF.

This chain uses TRBV4-3 with TRBJ2-3; the D is unclear. Trimming removed 0 bases from V and 0 bases from J, with 13 bases in between. Germline CDR1 reads LGHNA; CDR2 reads YSLEER. This CDR3 is built from 17 residues. The CDR3 region is CASSQDVPLTSTDTQYF. The CDR3 bases are TGCGCCAGCAGCCAAGATGTCCCACTTACTAGCACAGATACGCAGTATTTT.